This TCR beta chain was captured in a study of shared clonotypes between healthy human individuals. This CDR3 is 14 amino acids long. With V trimmed by 5 bases and J by 7 bases, 6 bases remained unmatched. Germline CDR1 is SGHVS and CDR2 is FNYEAQ. Concerning this clone itself: As yet, its antigen is unknown.

General study findings and limits: Sampling covered nothing but blood. Tissue TCR repertoires likely differ from those found in blood. Memory subsets generally showed lower estimated richness than naive subsets.

Donors were healthy HIV-negative adults without recent acute infections or vaccinations. The study ran the assay at deep level. TCRdb's table, derived via immunoSEQ multiplex PCR, lists solely in-frame clones and lacks some. The sample lists under 2.5 million clones, about 90% occurring once. Sample: naive CD4+ T cells from PBMCs. Subset meaning: CD45RA+ positively selected. The origin of this receptor is a man between 18 and 29 years old in good health. Some clones in this sample may be carry-over from other donors' samples. The chain is built from TRBV7-6 and TRBJ1-4; TRBD1 aligns across 8 bases. The CDR3 DNA reads TGTGCCAGCAGCAGACGGACAGGGAGTGAAAAACTGTTTTTT. It is translated as CASSRRTGSEKLFF.